Listed below are T cell receptor beta chains from one sample, sequenced in a study of T cell responses to AZD1222 COVID-19 vaccine. Sequenced by immunoSEQ multiplex PCR; TCRdb stores in-frame clones only, minus some. Of 120,000 or so clones listed, 80% to 95% were seen once; the top ten hold over 0.95%. The specimen comprised peripheral blood, sampled on day 0 of AZD1222 vaccination. These receptors came from an adult in good health. Each CDR3 is given with its conserved first and last residue. A D gene is named only where the DNA matches it firmly. Clone size is stated in some rows and not others, as once, few, many or a class when expanded.

>-|TRBJ2-7|TRBV7-9|-
CASSPEHRGEQYF
TGTGCCAGCAGCCCGGAACACCGTGGCGAGCAGTACTTC
>-|TRBJ2-7|TRBV6-1|-
CASSEGGLYF
TGTGCCAGCAGTGAAGGAGGATTGTACTTC
>-|TRBJ1-2|TRBV9|TRBD1
CASSAGTGYYFGYTF
TGTGCCAGCAGCGCAGGGACAGGGTATTACTTTGGCTACACCTTC
>-|TRBJ2-1|TRBV19|-
CASSIDLEAPSSYNEQFF
TGTGCCAGTAGTATAGATCTTGAGGCTCCGAGCTCCTACAATGAGCAGTTCTTC
>-|TRBJ2-1|TRBV7-2|-
CASSLLPINEQFF
TGTGCCAGCAGCTTACTCCCGATCAATGAGCAGTTCTTC
>-|TRBJ2-5|TRBV19|-
CASSTSRLPQETQYF
TGTGCCAGTAGTACCAGCCGATTGCCGCAAGAGACCCAGTACTTC
>-|TRBJ2-5|TRBV3-1/TRBV3-2|-
CASSQANSQETQYF
TGTGCCAGCAGCCAAGCGAACAGCCAAGAGACCCAGTACTTC
>-|TRBJ2-1|TRBV5-1|TRBD1
CASSPNDRDAEQFF
TGCGCCAGCAGCCCAAACGACAGGGACGCTGAGCAGTTCTTC
>-|TRBJ1-1|TRBV7-9|-
CASSRRVWDTEAFF
TGTGCCAGCAGCCGGCGAGTTTGGGACACTGAAGCTTTCTTT
>-|TRBJ2-3|TRBV28|-
CASSPWADTQYF
TGTGCCAGCAGCCCTTGGGCAGATACGCAGTATTTT
>-|TRBJ1-2|TRBV15|TRBD1
CATSRGDPGTGELYTF
TGTGCCACCAGCAGAGGGGACCCCGGGACAGGTGAGCTCTACACCTTC
>-|TRBJ1-6|TRBV7-2|-
CASSSQGVANSPLHF
TGTGCCAGCAGCTCCCAGGGAGTCGCTAATTCACCCCTCCACTTT
>-|TRBJ2-1|TRBV30|-
CAWSPYNEQFF
TGTGCCTGGAGCCCTTACAATGAGCAGTTCTTC
>-|TRBJ1-3|TRBV9|TRBD1
CASSVGLGGYSGNTIYF
TGTGCCAGCAGCGTTGGTTTAGGGGGCTACTCTGGAAACACCATATATTTT
>-|TRBJ1-1|TRBV5-1|-
CASSVIRAESVGSTEAFF
TGCGCCAGCAGCGTTATCAGGGCAGAGTCAGTCGGGTCCACTGAAGCTTTCTTT
>-|TRBJ1-5|TRBV2|-
CASRPQRNQPQHF
TGTGCCAGCAGACCTCAGAGAAACCAGCCCCAGCATTTT
>once|TRBJ1-2|TRBV2|-
CASSEPERGYTF
TGTGCCAGCAGTGAACCAGAGCGGGGCTACACCTTC
>-|TRBJ2-1|TRBV29-1|-
CSVDRGRGEQFF
TGCAGCGTTGATCGTGGACGTGGTGAGCAGTTCTTC
>-|TRBJ2-7|TRBV5-1|-
CASSLGDSWSSEQYF
TGCGCCAGCAGCTTGGGCGACAGCTGGAGTAGCGAGCAGTACTTC
>-|TRBJ2-6|TRBV27|-
CASNAVSSGANVLTF
TGTGCCAGCAACGCGGTCAGCTCTGGGGCCAACGTCCTGACTTTC
>-|TRBJ2-1|TRBV6-5|-
CASRTGPYNEQFF
TGTGCCAGCAGAACAGGACCTTACAATGAGCAGTTCTTC
>-|TRBJ1-1|TRBV9|-
CASSVAGQMNTEAFF
TGTGCCAGCAGCGTAGCTGGACAGATGAACACTGAAGCTTTCTTT
>-|TRBJ2-3|TRBV5-6|TRBD2
CASSFSGTISTDTQYF
TGTGCCAGCAGCTTTTCCGGGACTATAAGCACAGATACGCAGTATTTT
>-|TRBJ1-1|TRBV29-1|TRBD1
CSVEDGQVNTEAFF
TGCAGCGTTGAAGATGGACAGGTGAACACTGAAGCTTTCTTT
>-|TRBJ1-5|TRBV28|-
CASRRTARPNQPQHF
TGTGCCAGCAGGCGGACAGCCCGGCCCAATCAGCCCCAGCATTTT
>-|TRBJ1-4|TRBV6-2/TRBV6-3|-
CASSLSGKLFF
TGTGCCAGCAGCCTCAGTGGAAAACTGTTTTTT
>-|TRBJ2-1|TRBV3-1/TRBV3-2|-
CASSSSGSGSSYNEQFF
TGTGCCAGCAGCTCCTCGGGGAGCGGTAGCTCCTACAATGAGCAGTTCTTC
>-|TRBJ2-5|TRBV5-6|-
CASRGLGRGQETQYF
TGTGCCAGCAGGGGGTTAGGGCGGGGCCAAGAGACCCAGTACTTC
>-|TRBJ2-6|TRBV24-1|TRBD1
CATSGRTGGSGANVLTF
TGTGCCACCAGTGGACGGACAGGGGGCTCTGGGGCCAACGTCCTGACTTTC
>-|TRBJ2-7|TRBV29-1|TRBD1
CSVEQRGLHYEQYF
TGCAGCGTGGAACAAAGGGGGCTTCACTACGAGCAGTACTTC
>-|TRBJ1-2|TRBV5-1|TRBD1
CASGLGDRSGYTF
TGCGCCAGCGGCCTTGGGGACAGGAGTGGCTACACCTTC
>-|TRBJ2-1|TRBV18|TRBD2
CASSPPSGSVHNEQFF
TGTGCCAGCTCACCACCTAGCGGGAGTGTCCACAATGAGCAGTTCTTC
>-|TRBJ2-1|TRBV6-2/TRBV6-3|-
CASSRPGLNNEQFF
TGTGCCAGCAGCCGCCCCGGACTAAACAATGAGCAGTTCTTC
>-|TRBJ1-2|TRBV9|-
CASSVEVGTGYGYTF
TGTGCCAGCAGCGTAGAAGTTGGGACTGGATATGGCTACACCTTC
>-|TRBJ2-5|TRBV7-3|-
CASSRGGAASTETQYF
TGTGCCAGCAGCCGCGGTGGGGCAGCCAGCACAGAGACCCAGTACTTC
>few|TRBJ2-1|TRBV16|TRBD2
CASSQPAGGPKIF
TGTGCCAGCAGCCAACCGGCGGGGGGCCCCAAGATCTTC
>-|TRBJ2-3|TRBV28|-
CASSSPGGGTTDTQYF
TGTGCCAGCAGTTCCCCGGGGGGCGGGACGACAGATACGCAGTATTTT
>-|TRBJ1-1|TRBV11-3|-
CASSHMNTEAFF
TGTGCCAGCAGCCATATGAACACTGAAGCTTTCTTT
>-|TRBJ1-2|TRBV28|-
CASRGPGYYGYTF
TGTGCCAGCCGTGGCCCCGGCTACTATGGCTACACCTTC
>-|TRBJ1-2|TRBV11-2|-
CASSLDRGAYGYTF
TGTGCCAGCAGCTTAGATAGGGGTGCCTATGGCTACACCTTC
>-|TRBJ2-1|TRBV9|TRBD1
CASSVAPGGYNEQFF
TGTGCCAGCAGCGTAGCTCCAGGGGGCTACAATGAGCAGTTCTTC
>-|TRBJ2-3|TRBV9|-
CASSVDVGTDTQYF
TGTGCCAGCAGCGTAGATGTCGGCACAGATACGCAGTATTTT
>once|TRBJ1-2|TRBV4-1|TRBD1
CASSQDLWTGVHGYTF
TGCGCCAGCAGCCAAGACTTATGGACAGGGGTTCATGGCTACACCTTC
>-|TRBJ2-3|TRBV5-1|-
CASSFLTDTQYF
TGCGCCAGCAGCTTCCTCACAGATACGCAGTATTTT
>once|TRBJ1-1|TRBV5-6|-
CASSFFGVGNTEAFF
TGTGCCAGCAGCTTTTTCGGGGTTGGGAACACTGAAGCTTTCTTT
>-|TRBJ1-4|TRBV28|-
CASSGGGGTNEKLFF
TGTGCCAGCAGTGGTGGAGGGGGAACTAATGAAAAACTGTTTTTT
>-|TRBJ2-1|TRBV2|TRBD2
CASRTLIIAGGTYNEQFF
TGTGCCAGCAGAACATTGATTATAGCGGGAGGCACCTACAATGAGCAGTTCTTC
>-|TRBJ1-2|TRBV28|TRBD1
CASSSPSSDRASYGYTF
TGTGCCAGCAGCTCCCCCTCCTCGGACAGGGCCAGCTATGGCTACACCTTC
>once|TRBJ1-2|TRBV2|-
CASANQGSYGYTF
TGTGCCAGCGCGAACCAGGGTTCCTATGGCTACACCTTC
>-|TRBJ2-7|TRBV6-5|-
CASSPDRASYEQYF
TGTGCCAGCAGTCCGGACAGAGCCTCCTACGAGCAGTACTTC
>-|TRBJ1-3|TRBV7-5|-
CARSWNRNSGNTIYF
TGTGCCAGAAGCTGGAACAGGAACTCTGGAAACACCATATATTTT
>-|TRBJ2-1|TRBV7-7|TRBD2
CASSLAPAGGPNEQFF
TGTGCCAGCAGCTTAGCGCCAGCGGGAGGGCCCAATGAGCAGTTCTTC